This T cell receptor beta chain was sequenced for a study of identical twins. The table lists this clonotype with many counts. Its antigen is as yet unknown. Study findings and constraints: A lower insertion count was a feature of abundant cord blood beta clonotypes, with no such feature in memory repertoires.

A single record per CDR3 protein comes from TCRdb applying MiXCR to the 5' RACE reads. This sample has a few hundred thousand distinct CDR3 sequences, with 9.6% found just once. The V segment lost 4 bases and the J segment 6 bases; nucleotides outside the gene matches: 5. This CDR3 is built from 14 residues. The germline V gene has CDR1 SGHDT and CDR2 YYEEEE. This same sample was also taken into another study, of yellow fever vaccine responses in identical twins. That paper notes: Vaccine T cell responses of twins reportedly seemed partly convergent and partly personalized.

Sequenced material: PBMCs. This TCR came from a woman younger than 30 in good health. This sequence joins TRBV5-6 and TRBJ2-1, with TRBD2 identical over 9 bases. The CDR3 loop reads CASSNSGSSNEQFF. As DNA, the CDR3 is TGTGCCAGCAGCAATAGCGGGAGCAGCAATGAGCAGTTCTTC. Looking up the rest from reference TRBV5-6 and TRBJ2-1 gives the full variable domain: DAGVTQSPTHLIKTRGQQVTLRCSPKSGHDTVSWYQQALGQGPQFIFQYYEEEERQRGNFPDRFSGHQFPNYSSELNVNALLLGDSALYLCASSNSGSSNEQFFGPGTRLTVL.